Below are 5 T cell receptor beta chains sequenced from a single sample in a study of siplizumab effects on memory and regulatory T cells. For 5 to 6 days at 37°C, the mixed lymphocyte reaction cells were kept in coculture. Their recognized antigens are unknown. Profiled with immunoSEQ multiplex PCR; TCRdb holds only in-frame clones, not every one. The data contain more than 13,000 clones, around 40% of them singletons. The specimen sequenced was CFSE-low (dividing) CD4+ T cells sorted from an allogeneic mixed lymphocyte reaction. The receptors stem from a human donor in good health; the cells came from an allogeneic mixed lymphocyte reaction. Some clones in this sample may be carry-over from other donors' samples.

This clone was observed a handful of times. V gene TRBV5-1 combines with J gene TRBJ2-1; 10 positions agree with TRBD2. The J segment lost 7 bases and the V segment lost 1 base, leaving 8 bases of the junction unmatched. Germline-derived CDR1 and CDR2 are SGHRS and YFSETQ. This CDR3 has 16 amino acids. The CDR3 coding sequence is TGCGCCAGCAGCTTGAGGTTTTCTAGCGGGAGAAATGAGCAGTTCTTC. Amino acids: CASSLRFSSGRNEQFF. The whole variable domain, filled in from reference TRBV5-1 and TRBJ2-1, reads KAGVTQTPRYLIKTRGQQVTLSCSPISGHRSVSWYQQTPGQGLQFLFEYFSETQRNKGNFPGRFSGRQFSNSRSEMNVSTLELGDSALYLCASSLRFSSGRNEQFFGPGTRLTVL.

This clone appeared a few times. CDR3: CASSLGDDRHYGYTF. CDR3 bases: TGTGCCAGCAGCTTAGGAGACGACAGGCACTATGGCTACACCTTC. V gene TRBV7-9 combines with J gene TRBJ1-2, with D perhaps matching TRBD1 (6 bases). V was cut by 1 base and J by 3 bases, with 12 bases left in between. The germline V gene encodes CDR1 SEHNR and CDR2 FQNEAQ (reference sequence). The CDR3 loop spans 15 amino acids.

This clone is deemed medium-sized (0.01 to 0.1%). This sequence joins TRBV7-8 and TRBJ2-7; D remains unclear. The CDR3 covers 15 residues. Germline V gene sequence: CDR1 SGHVS, CDR2 FQNEAQ. The V end was cut by 1 base, the J end by 4 bases, with 14 bases between. The CDR3 is CASSLVMHGKYEQYF. The CDR3 coding sequence is TGTGCCAGCAGCTTAGTAATGCACGGAAAATACGAGCAGTACTTC.

This chain uses TRBV6-6 with TRBJ1-1; D remains unclear. The V end was cut by 1 base, the J end by 7 bases, with 4 bases between. The CDR3 is 11 amino acids. The germline V gene encodes CDR1 MNHNY and CDR2 SVGAGI (reference sequence). As DNA, the CDR3 is TGTGCCAGCAGTTACTTTGGTGAAGCTTTCTTT. This sequence encodes CASSYFGEAFF.

The genes are TRBV7-9 and TRBJ2-7; 10 bases map to TRBD2. CDR3 size: 15 residues. J was trimmed by 7 bases and V by 1 base; bases with no gene match: 7. From germline, CDR1 is SEHNR and CDR2 FQNEAQ (reference sequence). The CDR3 protein is CASSLVTSGLGEQYF. The CDR3 DNA is TGTGCCAGCAGCTTAGTGACTAGCGGGCTCGGAGAGCAGTACTTC. The variable domain in full, completed from reference TRBV7-9 and TRBJ2-7, reads DTGVSQNPRHKITKRGQNVTFRCDPISEHNRLYWYRQTLGQGPEFLTYFQNEAQLEKSRLLSDRFSAERPKGSFSTLEIQRTEQGDSAMYLCASSLVTSGLGEQYFGPGTRLTVT.